This TCR beta chain was found in a study of T-cell reconstitution after alpha-beta-depleted transplantation in children. The V segment lost 2 bases and the J segment 9 bases; nucleotides outside the gene matches: 2. Germline V lookup: CDR1 MNHEY, CDR2 SVGAGI. This CDR3 region has 15 residues. TCRbeta library construction was performed incorporating unique molecular identifiers. TCRdb re-derived calls from the PCR reads in MiXCR, one entry per CDR3 protein. The sample contains roughly 610,000 distinct CDR3 sequences, about 10% of which appear only once. This clonotype has just a few counts. Source: PBMCs from the stem cell graft donor, taken from the stem cell graft. This receptor was taken from a human donor who donated a stem cell graft to a child with acute myeloid leukemia. The chain joins TRBV6-5 to TRBJ2-1; the match to TRBD2 covers 15 bases. The CDR3 loop reads CASSYGTSGRSEQFF. The CDR3 DNA reads as TGTGCCAGCAGTTACGGGACTAGCGGGAGGTCTGAGCAGTTCTTC.